A selection of T cell receptor beta chains follows, all from one sample in a study of cytomegalovirus exposure and HLA in healthy donors. Method: immunoSEQ multiplex PCR; TCRdb's copy keeps in-frame clones and lacks some. In the table there are 85,000 to 130,000 clones, roughly four fifths of which are singletons. Sequenced input: PBMCs. These receptors were obtained from a man aged 55-75 years in good health and CMV-seronegative. The CDR3 runs from the conserved cysteine through the conserved F or W.

TRBJ1-5,TRBV2,CASSGPTGNQPQHF
TRBJ1-3,TRBV2,CASSDLGTGGGNTIYF
TRBJ1-5,TRBV12-5,CASGYGQQPNQPQHF
TRBJ1-1,TRBV6-5,CASSRGQGMNTEAFF
TRBJ2-5,TRBV5-1,CASSRHLRGATQETQYF
TRBJ2-1,TRBV7-2,CASSFERYNEQFF
TRBJ2-3,TRBV28,CASRPRTGELTDTQYF
TRBJ2-2,TRBV23-1,CASNTTGANRGELFF
TRBJ2-3,TRBV14,CASSRRGGPRTDTQYF
TRBJ1-4,TRBV7-8,CASSLGAGGMDVRKLFF
TRBJ2-1,TRBV5-1,CASSRQTSGGSNEQFF
TRBJ1-1,TRBV20-1,CSAIMNTEAFF
TRBJ1-1,TRBV19,CASRGFMAGNTEAFF
TRBJ1-1,TRBV7-6,CASSLARQTNTEAFF
TRBJ2-2,TRBV6-1,CASSLTSGGPGELFF
TRBJ2-6,TRBV9,CASSQGGSGANVLTF
TRBJ1-1,TRBV25-1,CASSDGEAFF
TRBJ1-1,TRBV7-2,CASSRQRMNTEAFF